Shown below are 5 T cell receptor beta chains from a single sample sequenced in a study of T cell changes during pregnancy in multiple sclerosis. Profiling relied on immunoSEQ multiplex PCR, and the TCRdb table lists in-frame clones only, not all of them. Among fewer than 85,000 clones, 90% to 95% were seen once, and the ten largest hold approximately 2.4%. This specimen consisted of peripheral blood, obtained in the second trimester of pregnancy. The origin of the receptors is a female donor with multiple sclerosis, enrolled in a pregnancy study.

The V gene is TRBV19, the J gene TRBJ1-1; D not resolved. V lost 3 bases, J lost 4 bases, and 12 bases lay in between. The CDR3 spans 14 residues. Germline-derived CDR1 and CDR2 are LNHDA and SQIVND (reference sequence). The CDR3 bases are TGTGCCAGTAGTATGGAGAGACGGATCACTGAAGCTTTCTTT. The encoded protein is CASSMERRITEAFF.

This chain connects TRBV28 to TRBJ2-2; the D gene is possibly TRBD1 (5 bases). Between the trimmed V and J ends, which lost 10 bases and 3 bases, there was a span of 27 bases. This CDR3 contains 18 residues. Looked up from germline, CDR1 is MDHEN and CDR2 is SYDVKM. CDR3 coding DNA: TGTGCCACCAACAGTTTACGGCAGGGATTAAGGGACACCGGGGAGCTGTTTTTT. It encodes CATNSLRQGLRDTGELFF.

This chain connects TRBV7-9 to TRBJ1-2; no clear D. CDR3 length: 15 amino acids. Germline V gene lookup returns CDR1 SEHNR and CDR2 FQNEAQ (reference sequence). V was shortened by 5 bases and J by 4 bases, with 17 bases between the two germline ends. The CDR3 here is CASSTLDGAGYGYTF. CDR3 sequence (DNA): TGTGCCAGCAGCACCCTAGACGGAGCTGGCTATGGCTACACCTTC.

This sequence joins TRBV11-2 and TRBJ2-2; D gene unclear. Germline values: CDR1 SGHAT, CDR2 FQNNGV. Trimming shortened V by 4 bases and J by 4 bases, and 13 bases separated the two germline ends. The CDR3 extends over 15 amino acids. CDR3 nucleotide sequence: TGTGCCAGCAGCTCTTTGAGGCAACCCACCGGGGAGCTGTTTTTT. Its protein product is CASSSLRQPTGELFF.

This chain connects TRBV9 to TRBJ1-3; tentatively, D is TRBD1 (6 bases). Germline V gene lookup returns CDR1 SGDLS and CDR2 YYNGEE. The germline V and J ends were trimmed by 0 bases and 1 base, with 20 bases remaining between them. The CDR3 covers 19 residues. CDR3 DNA: TGTGCCAGCAGCGTAGCCCAAGGCCAGGGGAGCATGTCTGGAAACACCATATATTTT. Translated, it gives CASSVAQGQGSMSGNTIYF.